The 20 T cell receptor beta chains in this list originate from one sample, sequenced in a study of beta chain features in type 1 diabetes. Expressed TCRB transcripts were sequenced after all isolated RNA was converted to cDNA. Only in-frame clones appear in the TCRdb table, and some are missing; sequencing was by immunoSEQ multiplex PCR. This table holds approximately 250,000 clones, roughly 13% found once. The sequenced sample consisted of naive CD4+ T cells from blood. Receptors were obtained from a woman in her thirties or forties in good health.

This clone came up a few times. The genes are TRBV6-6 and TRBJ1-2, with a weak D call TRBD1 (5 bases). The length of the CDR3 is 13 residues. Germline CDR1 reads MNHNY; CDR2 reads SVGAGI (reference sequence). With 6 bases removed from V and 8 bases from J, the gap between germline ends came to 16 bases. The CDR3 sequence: CASRETGSEGYTF. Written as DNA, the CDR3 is TGTGCCAGCAGAGAAACAGGTTCGGAGGGCTACACCTTC.

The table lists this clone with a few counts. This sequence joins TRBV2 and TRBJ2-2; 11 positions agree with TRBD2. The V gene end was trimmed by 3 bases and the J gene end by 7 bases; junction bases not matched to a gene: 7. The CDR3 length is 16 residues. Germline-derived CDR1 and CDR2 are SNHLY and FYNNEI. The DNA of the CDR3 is TGTGCCAGCAGTGAGACTAGCGGGGAGATCGGCGGGGAGCTGTTTTTT. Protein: CASSETSGEIGGELFF. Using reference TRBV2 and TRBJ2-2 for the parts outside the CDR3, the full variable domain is EPEVTQTPSHQVTQMGQEVILRCVPISNHLYFYWYRQILGQKVEFLVSFYNNEISEKSEIFDDQFSVERPDGSNFTLKIRSTKLEDSAMYFCASSETSGEIGGELFFGEGSRLTVL.

In nucleotides, the CDR3 is TGTGCCAGCAGGGGCGGGGGGTACAATGAGCAGTTCTTC. Translating it yields CASRGGGYNEQFF. The rearrangement joins TRBV7-8 to TRBJ2-1; 8 positions agree with TRBD2. The germline CDR1 and CDR2 sequences are SGHVS and FQNEAQ. The CDR3 loop spans 13 amino acids. With 6 bases clipped from V and 4 bases from J, the junction kept 2 bases outside the gene matches.

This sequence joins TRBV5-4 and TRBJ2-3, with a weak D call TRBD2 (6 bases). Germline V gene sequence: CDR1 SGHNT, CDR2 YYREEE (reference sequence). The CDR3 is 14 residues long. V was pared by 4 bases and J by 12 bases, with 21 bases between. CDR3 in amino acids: CASSGQTGGRFQYF. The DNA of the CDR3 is TGTGCCAGCAGCGGGCAAACCGGGGGAAGGTTCCAGTATTTT.

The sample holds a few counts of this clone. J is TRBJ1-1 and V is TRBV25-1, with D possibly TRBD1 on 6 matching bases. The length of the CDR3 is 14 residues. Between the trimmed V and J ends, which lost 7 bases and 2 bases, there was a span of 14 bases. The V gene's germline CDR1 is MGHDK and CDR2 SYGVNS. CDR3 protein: CASNVQGPNTEAFF. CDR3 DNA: TGTGCCAGCAACGTTCAGGGGCCAAACACTGAAGCTTTCTTT.

The CDR3 here is CASSEYYQRGLYGYTF. CDR3 nucleotides: TGTGCCAGCAGTGAATATTATCAAAGGGGACTCTATGGCTACACCTTC. The chain uses TRBV25-1 and TRBJ1-2, with a possible D match to TRBD1 (5 bases). Germline V CDR1 and CDR2: MGHDK, SYGVNS. Trimming pared 0 bases from V and 4 bases from J, leaving 15 bases between. The CDR3 runs 16 residues.

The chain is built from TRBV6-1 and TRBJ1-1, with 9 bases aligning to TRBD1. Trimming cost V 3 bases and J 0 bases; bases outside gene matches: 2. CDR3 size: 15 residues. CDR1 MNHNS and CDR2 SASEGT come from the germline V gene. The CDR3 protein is CASSDRDRVNTEAFF. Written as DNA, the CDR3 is TGTGCCAGCAGTGACCGGGACAGGGTGAACACTGAAGCTTTCTTT.

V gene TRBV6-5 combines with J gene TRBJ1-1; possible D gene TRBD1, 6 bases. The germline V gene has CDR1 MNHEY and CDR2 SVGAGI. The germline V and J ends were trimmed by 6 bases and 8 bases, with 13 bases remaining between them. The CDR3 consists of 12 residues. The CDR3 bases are TGTGCCAGCAGCCCTACAGGGTCGGAAGCTTTCTTT. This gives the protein CASSPTGSEAFF.

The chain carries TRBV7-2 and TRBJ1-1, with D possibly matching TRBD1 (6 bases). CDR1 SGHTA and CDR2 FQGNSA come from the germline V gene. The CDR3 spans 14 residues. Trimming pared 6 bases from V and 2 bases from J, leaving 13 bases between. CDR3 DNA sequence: TGTGCCAGCAGTGCACAGGGAAGAAACACTGAAGCTTTCTTT. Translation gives CASSAQGRNTEAFF.

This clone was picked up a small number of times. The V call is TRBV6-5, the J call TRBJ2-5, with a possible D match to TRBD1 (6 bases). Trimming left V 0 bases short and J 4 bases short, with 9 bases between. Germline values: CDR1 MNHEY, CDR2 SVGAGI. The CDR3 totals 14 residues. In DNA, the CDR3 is TGTGCCAGCAGTTACTCGACAGGCGGAGAGACCCAGTACTTC. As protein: CASSYSTGGETQYF.

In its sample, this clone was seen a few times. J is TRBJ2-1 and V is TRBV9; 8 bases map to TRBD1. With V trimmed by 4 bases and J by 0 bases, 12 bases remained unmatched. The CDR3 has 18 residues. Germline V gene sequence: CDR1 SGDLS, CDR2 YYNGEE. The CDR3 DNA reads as TGTGCCAGCAGCCCCTCCCACAGGGGGGCCAGCTCCTACAATGAGCAGTTCTTC. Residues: CASSPSHRGASSYNEQFF.

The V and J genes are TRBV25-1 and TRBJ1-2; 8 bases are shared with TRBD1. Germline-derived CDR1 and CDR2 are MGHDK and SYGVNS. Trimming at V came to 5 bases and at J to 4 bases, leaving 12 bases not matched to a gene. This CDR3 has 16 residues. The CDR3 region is CASSQPGDRGGYGYTF. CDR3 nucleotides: TGTGCCAGCAGTCAACCCGGTGACAGGGGCGGCTATGGCTACACCTTC.

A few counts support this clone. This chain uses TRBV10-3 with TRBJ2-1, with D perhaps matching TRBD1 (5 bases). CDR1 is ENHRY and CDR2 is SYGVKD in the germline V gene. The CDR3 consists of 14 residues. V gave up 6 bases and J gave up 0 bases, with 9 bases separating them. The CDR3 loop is CAIRWGSSYNEQFF. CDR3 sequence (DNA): TGTGCCATCAGATGGGGCAGCTCCTACAATGAGCAGTTCTTC.

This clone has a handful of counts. The CDR3 coding sequence is TGCGCCAGCAGCTTGTTTGGGGCGGAGGGCACTGAAGCTTTCTTT. It translates to CASSLFGAEGTEAFF. The rearrangement uses TRBV5-1 and TRBJ1-1, with D tentatively TRBD1 (5 bases). The germline CDR1 and CDR2 sequences are SGHRS and YFSETQ. V was shortened by 1 base and J by 4 bases, with 14 bases between the two germline ends. The CDR3 is made up of 15 amino acids.

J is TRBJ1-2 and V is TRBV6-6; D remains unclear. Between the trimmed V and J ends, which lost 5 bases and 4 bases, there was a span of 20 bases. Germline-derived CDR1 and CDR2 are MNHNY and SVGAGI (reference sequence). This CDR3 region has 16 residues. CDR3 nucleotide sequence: TGTGCCAGCAGTGCTGGACGGCCGGACTTGGGCTATGGCTACACCTTC. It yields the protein CASSAGRPDLGYGYTF.

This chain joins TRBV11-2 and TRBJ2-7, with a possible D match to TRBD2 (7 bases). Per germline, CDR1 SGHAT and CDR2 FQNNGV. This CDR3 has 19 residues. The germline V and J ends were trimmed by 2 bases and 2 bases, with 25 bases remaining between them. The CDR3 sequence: CASSLRWGGLGGATYEQYF. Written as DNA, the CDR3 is TGTGCCAGCAGCTTAAGATGGGGGGGCCTCGGTGGGGCCACCTACGAGCAGTACTTC.

The CDR3: CASSVSYQLAGGPGELFF. The CDR3 nucleotides read TGTGCCAGCAGTGTCTCTTATCAACTAGCGGGGGGCCCCGGGGAGCTGTTTTTT. V gene TRBV2 combines with J gene TRBJ2-2; 12 nucleotides match TRBD2. CDR3 length: 18 residues. CDR1 is SNHLY, CDR2 FYNNEI, per germline. With 4 bases clipped from V and 6 bases from J, the junction kept 12 bases outside the gene matches.

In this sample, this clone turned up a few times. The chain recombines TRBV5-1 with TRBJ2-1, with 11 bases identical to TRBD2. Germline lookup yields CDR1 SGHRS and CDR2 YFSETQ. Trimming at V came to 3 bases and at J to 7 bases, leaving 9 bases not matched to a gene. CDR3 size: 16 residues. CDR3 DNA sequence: TGCGCCAGCAGCTCAACGACTAGCGGGGCCGGGAATGAGCAGTTCTTC. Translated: CASSSTTSGAGNEQFF.

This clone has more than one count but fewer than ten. Here the CDR3 reads CASRGQENQPQHF. The CDR3 DNA sequence: TGCGCCAGCCGCGGACAGGAGAATCAGCCCCAGCATTTT. The chain has TRBV5-1 and TRBJ1-5; 7 bases are shared with TRBD1. CDR1 and CDR2 (germline): SGHRS, YFSETQ. Trimming at V came to 7 bases and at J to 4 bases, leaving 5 bases not matched to a gene. The CDR3 is 13 residues long.

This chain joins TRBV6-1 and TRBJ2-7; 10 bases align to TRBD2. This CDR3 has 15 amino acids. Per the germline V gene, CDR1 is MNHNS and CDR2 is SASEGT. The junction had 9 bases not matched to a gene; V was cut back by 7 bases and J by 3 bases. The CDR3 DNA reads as TGTGCCAGCACTCCCGGTGGGACTAGCGTCTACGAGCAGTACTTC. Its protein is CASTPGGTSVYEQYF.